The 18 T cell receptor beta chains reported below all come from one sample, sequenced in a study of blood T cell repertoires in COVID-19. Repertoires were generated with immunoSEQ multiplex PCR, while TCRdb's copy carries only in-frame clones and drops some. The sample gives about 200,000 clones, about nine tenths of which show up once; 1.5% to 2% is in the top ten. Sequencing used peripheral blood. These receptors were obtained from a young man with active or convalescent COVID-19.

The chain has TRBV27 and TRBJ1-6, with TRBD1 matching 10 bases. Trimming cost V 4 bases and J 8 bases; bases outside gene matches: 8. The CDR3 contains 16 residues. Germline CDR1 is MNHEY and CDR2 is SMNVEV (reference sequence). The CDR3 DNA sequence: TGTGCCAGCAGTTCCCCCGGGACAGGGGTTTATTCACCCCTCCACTTT. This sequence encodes CASSSPGTGVYSPLHF.

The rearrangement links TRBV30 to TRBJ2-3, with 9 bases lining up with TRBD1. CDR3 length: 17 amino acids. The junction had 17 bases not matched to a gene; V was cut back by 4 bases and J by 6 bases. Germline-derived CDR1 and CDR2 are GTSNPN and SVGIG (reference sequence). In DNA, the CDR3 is TGTGCCTGGACTCAACCTGGGGGGACAGGGAACATGGATACGCAGTATTTT. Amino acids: CAWTQPGGTGNMDTQYF.

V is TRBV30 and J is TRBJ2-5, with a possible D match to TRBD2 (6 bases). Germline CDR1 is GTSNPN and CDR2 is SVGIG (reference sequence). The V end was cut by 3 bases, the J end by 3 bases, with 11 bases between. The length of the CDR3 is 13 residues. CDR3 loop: CAWSSGGEETQYF. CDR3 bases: TGTGCCTGGAGCTCCGGAGGGGAAGAGACCCAGTACTTC.

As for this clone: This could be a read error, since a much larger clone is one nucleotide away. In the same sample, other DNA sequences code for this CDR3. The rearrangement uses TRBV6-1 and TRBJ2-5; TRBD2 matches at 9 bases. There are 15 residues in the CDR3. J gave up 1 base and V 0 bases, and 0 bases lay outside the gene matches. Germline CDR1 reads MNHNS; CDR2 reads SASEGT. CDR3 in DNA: TGTGCCAGCAGTGAAGCTAGCGGGGGCCAAGAGACCCAGTACTTC. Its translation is CASSEASGGQETQYF.

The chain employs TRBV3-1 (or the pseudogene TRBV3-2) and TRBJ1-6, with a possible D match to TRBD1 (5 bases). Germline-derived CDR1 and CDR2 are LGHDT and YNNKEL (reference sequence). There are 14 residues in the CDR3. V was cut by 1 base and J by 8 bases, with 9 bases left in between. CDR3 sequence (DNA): TGTGCCAGCAGCCAAGTTCAGGGTGATTCACCCCTCCACTTT. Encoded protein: CASSQVQGDSPLHF.

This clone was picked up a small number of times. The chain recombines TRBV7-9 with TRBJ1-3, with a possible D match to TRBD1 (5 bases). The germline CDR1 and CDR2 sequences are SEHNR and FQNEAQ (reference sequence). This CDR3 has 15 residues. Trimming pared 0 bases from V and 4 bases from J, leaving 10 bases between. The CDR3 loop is CASSLASGVGNTIYF. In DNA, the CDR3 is TGTGCCAGCAGCTTAGCATCGGGGGTAGGAAACACCATATATTTT.

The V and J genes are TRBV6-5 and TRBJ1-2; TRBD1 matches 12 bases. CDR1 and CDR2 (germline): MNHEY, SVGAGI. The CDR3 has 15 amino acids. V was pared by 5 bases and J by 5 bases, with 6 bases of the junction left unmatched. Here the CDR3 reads CASSPGTGGAYGYTF. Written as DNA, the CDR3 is TGTGCCAGCAGTCCCGGGACAGGGGGCGCTTATGGCTACACCTTC.

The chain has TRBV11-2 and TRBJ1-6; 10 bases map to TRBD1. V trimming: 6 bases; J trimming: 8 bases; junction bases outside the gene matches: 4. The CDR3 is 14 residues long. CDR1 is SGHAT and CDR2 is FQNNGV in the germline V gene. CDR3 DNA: TGTGCCAGCAGTTCAGACAGGGGGCATTCACCCCTCCACTTT. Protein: CASSSDRGHSPLHF. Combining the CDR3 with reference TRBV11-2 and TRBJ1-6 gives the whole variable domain EAGVAQSPRYKIIEKRQSVAFWCNPISGHATLYWYQQILGQGPKLLIQFQNNGVVDDSQLPKDRFSAERLKGVDSTLKIQPAKLEDSAVYLCASSSDRGHSPLHFGNGTRLTVT.

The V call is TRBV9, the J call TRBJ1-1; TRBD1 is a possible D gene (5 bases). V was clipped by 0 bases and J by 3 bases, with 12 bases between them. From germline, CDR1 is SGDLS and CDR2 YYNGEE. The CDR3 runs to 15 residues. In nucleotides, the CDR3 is TGTGCCAGCAGCGTAGATCCGGGCAGGGACACTGAAGCTTTCTTT. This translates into CASSVDPGRDTEAFF.

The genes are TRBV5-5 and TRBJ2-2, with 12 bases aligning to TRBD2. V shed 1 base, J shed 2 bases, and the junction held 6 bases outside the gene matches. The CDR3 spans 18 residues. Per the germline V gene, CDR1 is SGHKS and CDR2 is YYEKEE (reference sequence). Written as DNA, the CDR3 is TGTGCCAGCAGCTTGACGGGACTAGCGGGCATAAACACCGGGGAGCTGTTTTTT. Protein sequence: CASSLTGLAGINTGELFF.

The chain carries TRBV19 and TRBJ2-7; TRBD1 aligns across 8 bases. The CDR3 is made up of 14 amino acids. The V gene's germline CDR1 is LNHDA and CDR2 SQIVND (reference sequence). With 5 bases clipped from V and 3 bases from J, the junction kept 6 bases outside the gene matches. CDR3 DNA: TGTGCCAGTAGTCGGGGACAGGTTAACTACGAGCAGTACTTC. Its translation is CASSRGQVNYEQYF.

This chain's CDR3 is CASRPTANTEAFF. The CDR3 bases are TGTGCCAGCAGACCTACAGCGAACACTGAAGCTTTCTTT. The rearrangement links TRBV6-5 to TRBJ1-1, with no clear D. There are 13 residues in the CDR3. The V and J ends lost 6 bases and 1 base respectively, with 9 bases between them. Per germline, CDR1 MNHEY and CDR2 SVGAGI.

CDR3 DNA sequence: TGTGCCAGCAGGCAAATAGCGGGAGCACCCTATGAGCAGTTCTTC. Its translation is CASRQIAGAPYEQFF. This rearrangement joins TRBV6-6 to TRBJ2-1; 9 bases fit TRBD2. Germline V CDR1 and CDR2: MNHNY, SVGAGI (reference sequence). J gave up 8 bases and V 6 bases, and 11 bases lay outside the gene matches. This CDR3 contains 15 residues.

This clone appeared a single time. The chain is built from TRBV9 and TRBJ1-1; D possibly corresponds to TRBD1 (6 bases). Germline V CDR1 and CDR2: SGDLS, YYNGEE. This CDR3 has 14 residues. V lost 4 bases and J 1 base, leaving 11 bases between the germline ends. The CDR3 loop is CASSTKTGNTEAFF. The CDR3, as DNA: TGTGCCAGCAGCACGAAGACAGGGAACACTGAAGCTTTCTTT.

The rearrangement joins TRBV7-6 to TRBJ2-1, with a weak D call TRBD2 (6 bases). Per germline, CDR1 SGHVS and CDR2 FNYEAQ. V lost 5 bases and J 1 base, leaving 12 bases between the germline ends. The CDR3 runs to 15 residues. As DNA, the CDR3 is TGTGCCAGCAGCCCGCGGACTATATCCTACAATGAGCAGTTCTTC. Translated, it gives CASSPRTISYNEQFF.

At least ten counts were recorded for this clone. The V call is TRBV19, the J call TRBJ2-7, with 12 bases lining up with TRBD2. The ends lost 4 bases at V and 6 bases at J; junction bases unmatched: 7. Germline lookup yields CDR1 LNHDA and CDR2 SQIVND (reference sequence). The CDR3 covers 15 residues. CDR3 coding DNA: TGTGCCAGTAGTACGAGGACTAGCGGGATCTTCGAGCAGTACTTC. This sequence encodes CASSTRTSGIFEQYF.

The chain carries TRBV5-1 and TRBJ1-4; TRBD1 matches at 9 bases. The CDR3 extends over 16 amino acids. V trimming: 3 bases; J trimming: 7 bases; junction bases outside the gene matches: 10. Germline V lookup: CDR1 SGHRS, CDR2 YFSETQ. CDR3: CASSWRQQGAGEKLFF. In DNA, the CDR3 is TGCGCCAGCAGCTGGCGCCAACAGGGGGCGGGTGAAAAACTGTTTTTT.

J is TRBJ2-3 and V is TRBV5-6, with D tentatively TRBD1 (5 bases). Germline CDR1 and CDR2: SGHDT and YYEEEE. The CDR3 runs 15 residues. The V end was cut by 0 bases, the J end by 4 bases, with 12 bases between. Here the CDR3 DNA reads TGTGCCAGCAGCTTGGCCGGCAGGGTGGCAGATACGCAGTATTTT. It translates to CASSLAGRVADTQYF.